The next 26 T cell receptor beta chains were all read from a single sample in a study of type 1 regulatory T cells. TCRdb reprocessed the reads via MiXCR and lists one record per CDR3 protein. The repertoire includes 90,000 to 100,000 distinct CDR3 sequences, roughly 28% of them detected once, and about 2.4% sits in the top ten. The specimen sequenced was CD4+ T cells, either the whole sample or a sorted fraction (not recorded which). Receptor source: a human donor in good health.

There are many counts of this clonotype. V is TRBV3-1 and J is TRBJ2-5, with D perhaps being TRBD1 or TRBD2 (5 bases each). The J call is uncertain, as TRBJ2-3 better fits the DNA end. The germline CDR1 and CDR2 sequences are LGHDT and YNNKEL (reference sequence). This CDR3 has 13 residues. The chain's CDR3 is CASSQDRGETQYF. DNA for the CDR3: TGTGCCAGCAGCCAAGATAGGGGAGAGACGCAGTATTTT.

The chain links TRBV3-1 to TRBJ2-7, with 10 bases matching TRBD1. Germline trimming cut 4 bases from V and 2 bases from J; bases unmatched to any gene: 5. The CDR3 spans 15 residues. Per the germline V gene, CDR1 is LGHDT and CDR2 is YNNKEL (reference sequence). The CDR3 DNA sequence: TGTGCCAGCAGCCCCGGGACAGGGGACACCTACGAGCAGTACTTC. It encodes CASSPGTGDTYEQYF.

V usage is TRBV5-6 and J usage is TRBJ2-1; D is tentatively TRBD1 or TRBD2 (5 bases each). Germline V lookup: CDR1 SGHDT, CDR2 YYEEEE. Trimming cost V 5 bases and J 4 bases, with 16 bases left between them. The length of the CDR3 is 15 residues. The CDR3 loop reads CASRDAGTGYNEQFF. CDR3 nucleotides: TGTGCCAGCAGGGACGCCGGGACGGGGTACAATGAGCAGTTCTTC. The full variable domain, its missing parts supplied by reference TRBV5-6 and TRBJ2-1, is DAGVTQSPTHLIKTRGQQVTLRCSPKSGHDTVSWYQQALGQGPQFIFQYYEEEERQRGNFPDRFSGHQFPNYSSELNVNALLLGDSALYLCASRDAGTGYNEQFFGPGTRLTVL.

V gene TRBV5-1 combines with J gene TRBJ2-1; D might be TRBD1 or TRBD2, each matching 6 bases. V lost 4 bases to trimming and J lost 2 bases, with 13 bases between them. Germline values: CDR1 SGHRS, CDR2 YFSETQ. This CDR3 is 15 amino acids long. CDR3 protein: CASSGERGAYNEQFF. The CDR3 DNA reads TGCGCCAGCAGCGGGGAGAGGGGGGCCTACAATGAGCAGTTCTTC.

The rearrangement uses TRBV3-1 and TRBJ1-2; D remains ambiguous. The CDR3 sequence is 14 residues long. V gave up 2 bases and J gave up 4 bases, with 11 bases separating them. Germline CDR1 is LGHDT and CDR2 is YNNKEL (reference sequence). CDR3 DNA sequence: TGTGCCAGCAGCCAACTTCCCGGCGGCTATGGCTACACCTTC. Translated, it gives CASSQLPGGYGYTF.

V is TRBV10-2 and J is TRBJ2-1; a possible D gene is TRBD2 (6 bases). Trimming took off 5 bases at V and 0 bases at J, with 20 bases between the two ends. CDR3 length: 18 residues. Germline loops: CDR1 WSHSY, CDR2 SAAADI. This CDR3 reads CASSPPPGVSASYNEQFF. CDR3 nucleotide sequence: TGCGCCAGCAGTCCCCCCCCGGGGGTGAGCGCCTCCTACAATGAGCAGTTCTTC.

A few counts support this clonotype. This chain uses TRBV7-2 with TRBJ2-1, with 14 bases lining up with TRBD2. Germline V gene sequence: CDR1 SGHTA, CDR2 FQGNSA. With V trimmed by 5 bases and J by 9 bases, 6 bases remained unmatched. The CDR3 has 15 amino acids. The CDR3 reads CASSIGLAGGTEQFF. The CDR3 DNA follows: TGTGCCAGCAGCATTGGACTAGCGGGAGGAACTGAGCAGTTCTTC.

The chain employs TRBV20-1 and TRBJ2-2; TRBD1 aligns across 8 bases. V was pared by 1 base and J by 4 bases, with 8 bases of the junction left unmatched. The germline gives CDR1 DFQATT, CDR2 SNEGSKA (reference sequence). There are 16 residues in the CDR3. Here the CDR3 DNA reads TGCAGTGCTAGAGGAGCTGAGACAGGGGCCACCGGGGAGCTGTTTTTT. Protein product: CSARGAETGATGELFF.

The chain recombines TRBV4-3 with TRBJ2-2; D may be TRBD2 (6 bases). With 1 base removed from V and 5 bases from J, the gap between germline ends came to 8 bases. The germline V gene has CDR1 LGHNA and CDR2 YSLEER. The CDR3 length is 14 residues. CDR3 nucleotide sequence: TGCGCCAGCAGCCAAGTTGGAGGGACCGGGGAGCTGTTTTTT. Translation gives CASSQVGGTGELFF.

This clonotype has more than one count but fewer than ten. The V call is TRBV29-1, the J call TRBJ2-7, with 8 nucleotides matching TRBD1. CDR1 SQVTM and CDR2 ANQGSEA come from the germline V gene. The CDR3 contains 13 residues. V trimming: 4 bases; J trimming: 3 bases; junction bases outside the gene matches: 5. The CDR3 is CSVGPDRGYEQYF. CDR3 DNA sequence: TGCAGCGTTGGTCCCGACAGGGGCTACGAGCAGTACTTC.

This chain links TRBV2 with TRBJ1-5; 7 bases match TRBD1. V was pared by 4 bases and J by 6 bases, with 15 bases of the junction left unmatched. This CDR3 region has 17 residues. Germline-derived CDR1 and CDR2 are SNHLY and FYNNEI. CDR3 region: CASSVGMGGGGGQPQHF. CDR3 in DNA: TGTGCCAGCAGTGTTGGAATGGGAGGGGGCGGAGGTCAGCCCCAGCATTTT.

The chain has TRBV5-1 and TRBJ2-1; D is possibly TRBD2 (5 bases). Trimming took 4 bases from V and 1 from J, leaving 15 bases between them. There are 16 residues in the CDR3. CDR1 is SGHRS, CDR2 YFSETQ, per germline. CDR3 bases: TGCGCCAGCAGCCGGCTCGGGGATAGATCCTACAATGAGCAGTTCTTC. It translates to CASSRLGDRSYNEQFF.

The chain links TRBV7-8 to TRBJ2-7; 8 bases match TRBD2. This CDR3 has 15 amino acids. In germline, CDR1 is SGHVS, CDR2 FQNEAQ. V lost 3 bases to trimming and J lost 6 bases; unmatched junction nucleotides: 10. The CDR3 protein is CASSLRREVSTEQYF. CDR3 in DNA: TGTGCCAGCAGCTTGCGGCGGGAGGTTTCTACCGAGCAGTACTTC.

Only a few counts were recorded for this clonotype. The J gene is TRBJ1-2, the V gene TRBV25-1, with D hard to call. This CDR3 has 10 residues. The germline V gene has CDR1 MGHDK and CDR2 SYGVNS. V shed 5 bases and J shed 6 bases, with 4 bases lying between them. CDR3 sequence: CASSFDGYTF. CDR3 coding DNA: TGTGCCAGCAGTTTTGATGGCTACACCTTC.

This clonotype has at least ten counts. The chain joins TRBV7-7 to TRBJ2-3; no definite D call. CDR3 length: 14 amino acids. V lost 4 bases, J lost 6 bases, and 14 bases lay in between. Looked up from germline, CDR1 is SSHAT and CDR2 is FNYEAQ (reference sequence). The CDR3 DNA is TGTGCCAGCAGCTCAGGACCGAATGGCGATACGCAGTATTTT. Protein: CASSSGPNGDTQYF.

The chain employs TRBV7-2 and TRBJ1-5; 7 bases line up with TRBD1. The germline gives CDR1 SGHTA, CDR2 FQGNSA. Trimming at V came to 2 bases and at J to 5 bases, leaving 12 bases not matched to a gene. This CDR3 is 17 amino acids long. CDR3 nucleotides: TGTGCCAGCAGCTTAAACCCCCCCCGGGACAGAGATCAGCCCCAGCATTTT. It is translated as CASSLNPPRDRDQPQHF.

For the CDR3, the DNA is TGTGCCAGCAACCCGGGGACAGAGCAAGAGACCCAGTACTTC. Residues: CASNPGTEQETQYF. The rearrangement uses TRBV9 and TRBJ2-5, with TRBD1 matching 7 bases. V was clipped by 6 bases and J by 2 bases; unmatched bases: 7. Looked up from germline, CDR1 is SGDLS and CDR2 is YYNGEE. The CDR3 sequence is 14 residues long. The variable domain in full, with the rest retrieved from reference TRBV9 and TRBJ2-5, is DSGVTQTPKHLITATGQRVTLRCSPRSGDLSVYWYQQSLDQGLQFLIQYYNGEERAKGNILERFSAQQFPDLHSELNLSSLELGDSALYFCASNPGTEQETQYFGPGTRLLVL.

In its sample, this clonotype ranks as medium-sized (0.01 to 0.1%). The V call is TRBV20-1, the J call TRBJ2-1; TRBD2 matches 8 bases. Germline loops: CDR1 DFQATT, CDR2 SNEGSKA (reference sequence). After removal of 2 bases from V and 3 bases from J, the junction contained 12 bases not matched to a gene. The CDR3 spans 17 residues. The CDR3 coding sequence is TGCAGTGCTAGACTCACATTTAGCGGGAAAATCTACAATGAGCAGTTCTTC. Encoded protein: CSARLTFSGKIYNEQFF.

This clonotype was recorded a few times. One junction end does not reproduce the germline sequence, and a read error may be involved. This sequence joins TRBV19 and TRBJ1-2; no definite D call. Looked up from germline, CDR1 is LNHDA and CDR2 is SQIVND (reference sequence). The CDR3 spans 15 residues. Here the CDR3 reads CASSIDRRRAMFYAF. In DNA, the CDR3 is TGTGCCAGTAGTATAGATCGTCGCCGGGCGATGTTCTACGCTTTC.

This clonotype showed up many times. J is TRBJ2-3 and V is TRBV4-3; D assignment may be TRBD1 or TRBD2 (5 bases each). Trimming cost V 0 bases and J 7 bases, with 14 bases left between them. The germline V gene encodes CDR1 LGHNA and CDR2 YSLEER. CDR3 length equals 15 residues. CDR3 region: CASSQDWGTGNTQYF. CDR3 nucleotide sequence: TGCGCCAGCAGCCAAGATTGGGGGACGGGAAATACGCAGTATTTT.

This clonotype came up a few times. This CDR3 reads CSAREEVRGLGQPQHF. CDR3 nucleotides: TGCAGTGCTAGAGAAGAGGTCCGGGGGTTAGGTCAGCCCCAGCATTTT. The chain couples TRBV20-1 to TRBJ1-5; D might be TRBD1 (5 bases). Germline V gives CDR1 DFQATT, CDR2 SNEGSKA (reference sequence). The CDR3 is 16 residues long. Trimming left V 0 bases short and J 6 bases short, with 18 bases between.

This clonotype was seen only a few times. V gene TRBV20-1 combines with J gene TRBJ1-2, with 9 positions matching TRBD1. The germline gives CDR1 DFQATT, CDR2 SNEGSKA (reference sequence). Trimming took 6 bases from V and 4 from J; bases not matched to a gene: 6. The length of the CDR3 is 13 residues. DNA for the CDR3: TGCAGTGCGACTCGACAGGGGGGCTATGGCTACACCTTC. Translation: CSATRQGGYGYTF.

V and J are TRBV20-1 and TRBJ2-5, with D possibly matching TRBD2 (6 bases). V shed 1 base and J shed 5 bases, with 20 bases lying between them. CDR1 DFQATT and CDR2 SNEGSKA come from the germline V gene (reference sequence). The CDR3 has 16 amino acids. CDR3 coding DNA: TGCAGTGCTAGAGTCCCCGGAGGTAGGAGGGCCGAGACCCAGTACTTC. This gives the protein CSARVPGGRRAETQYF.

There are a few counts of this clonotype. This chain connects TRBV5-1 to TRBJ2-2, with D perhaps being TRBD1 or TRBD2 (5 bases each). The CDR3 has 16 residues. Trimming removed 0 bases from V and 0 bases from J, with 9 bases in between. The germline gives CDR1 SGHRS, CDR2 YFSETQ. The CDR3 DNA reads as TGCGCCAGCAGCTTGGCCGGGACGACGAACACCGGGGAGCTGTTTTTT. It yields the protein CASSLAGTTNTGELFF.

This clonotype was detected a few times. DNA of the CDR3: TGTGCCAGCAAATGGCCCACTGAAGCTTTCTTT. Protein product: CASKWPTEAFF. The genes are TRBV6-4 and TRBJ1-1; no reliable D call. Germline V lookup: CDR1 MRHNA, CDR2 SNTAGT. With 7 bases removed from V and 4 bases from J, the gap between germline ends came to 7 bases. The CDR3 spans 11 residues.

As to this clonotype: One end of the junction is discordant with germline, which a read error may explain. The chain joins TRBV5-1 to TRBJ2-3; TRBD2 agrees at 12 bases. The germline gives CDR1 SGHRS, CDR2 YFSETQ. The CDR3 consists of 16 residues. The chain's CDR3 is CASSGTSGRYTNTQYF. CDR3 nucleotides: TGCGCCAGCAGCGGGACTAGCGGGCGCTACACAAATACGCAGTATTTT.